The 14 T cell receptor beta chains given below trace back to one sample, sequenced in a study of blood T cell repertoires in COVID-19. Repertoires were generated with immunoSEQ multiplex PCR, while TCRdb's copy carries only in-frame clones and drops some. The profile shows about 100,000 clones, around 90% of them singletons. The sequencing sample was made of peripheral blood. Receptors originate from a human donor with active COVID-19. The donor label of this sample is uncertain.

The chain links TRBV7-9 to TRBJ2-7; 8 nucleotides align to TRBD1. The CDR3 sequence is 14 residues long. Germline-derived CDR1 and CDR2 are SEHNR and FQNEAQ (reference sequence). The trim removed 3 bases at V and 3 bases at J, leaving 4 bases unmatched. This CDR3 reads CASSFTGTGYEQYF. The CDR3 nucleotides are TGTGCCAGCAGCTTCACCGGGACAGGCTACGAGCAGTACTTC.

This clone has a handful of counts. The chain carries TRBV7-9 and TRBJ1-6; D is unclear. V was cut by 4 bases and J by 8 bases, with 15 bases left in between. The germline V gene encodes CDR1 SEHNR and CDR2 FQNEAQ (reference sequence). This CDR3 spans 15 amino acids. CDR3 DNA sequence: TGTGCCAGCAGCTCGGGATTTACTTTCGATTCACCCCTCCACTTT. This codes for CASSSGFTFDSPLHF.

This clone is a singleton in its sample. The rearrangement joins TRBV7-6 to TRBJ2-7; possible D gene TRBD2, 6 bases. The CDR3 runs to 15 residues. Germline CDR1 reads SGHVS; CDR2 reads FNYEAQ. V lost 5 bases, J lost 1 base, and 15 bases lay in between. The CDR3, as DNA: TGTGCCAGCAGCCCCCGCGGGACCGATTCCTACGAGCAGTACTTC. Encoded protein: CASSPRGTDSYEQYF.

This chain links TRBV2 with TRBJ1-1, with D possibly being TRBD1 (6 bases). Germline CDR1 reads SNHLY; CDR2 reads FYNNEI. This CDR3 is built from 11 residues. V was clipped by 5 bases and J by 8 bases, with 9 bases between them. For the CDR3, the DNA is TGTGCCAGCAGTCCGACAGGCGAAGCTTTCTTT. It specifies CASSPTGEAFF.

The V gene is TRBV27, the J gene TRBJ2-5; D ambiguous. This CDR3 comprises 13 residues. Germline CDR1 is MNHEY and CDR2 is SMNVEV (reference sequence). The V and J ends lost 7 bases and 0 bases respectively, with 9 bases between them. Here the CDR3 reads CASMSQNQETQYF. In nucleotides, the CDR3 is TGTGCCAGCATGTCACAGAACCAAGAGACCCAGTACTTC.

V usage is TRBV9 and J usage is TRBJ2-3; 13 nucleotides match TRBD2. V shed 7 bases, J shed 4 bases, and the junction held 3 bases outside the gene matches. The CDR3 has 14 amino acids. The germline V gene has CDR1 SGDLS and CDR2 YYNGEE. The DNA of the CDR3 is TGTGCCAGCTCCGGGACTAGCGGGGCAGATACGCAGTATTTT. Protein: CASSGTSGADTQYF.

The CDR3 DNA sequence: TGTGCCAGCAGCTCTCGGACAGGGGAGGCCTACGAGCAGTACTTC. It yields the protein CASSSRTGEAYEQYF. The V call is TRBV7-9, the J call TRBJ2-7, with 9 bases fitting TRBD1. The germline V gene has CDR1 SEHNR and CDR2 FQNEAQ (reference sequence). The V segment lost 4 bases and the J segment 2 bases; nucleotides outside the gene matches: 6. The CDR3 contains 15 residues.

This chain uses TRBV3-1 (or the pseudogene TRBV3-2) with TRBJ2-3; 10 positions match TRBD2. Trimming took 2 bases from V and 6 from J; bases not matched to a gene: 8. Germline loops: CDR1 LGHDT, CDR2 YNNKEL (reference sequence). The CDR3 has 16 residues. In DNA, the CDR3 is TGTGCCAGCAGCCAACGGACTAGCGGTTTTCGTGATACGCAGTATTTT. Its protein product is CASSQRTSGFRDTQYF.

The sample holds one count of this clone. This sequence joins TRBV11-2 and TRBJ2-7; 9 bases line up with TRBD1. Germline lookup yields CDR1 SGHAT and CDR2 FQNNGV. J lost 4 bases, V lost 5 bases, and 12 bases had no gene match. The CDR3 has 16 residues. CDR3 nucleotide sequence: TGTGCCAGCAGCGGACGAACAGGGGGCGGATGGTACGAGCAGTACTTC. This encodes CASSGRTGGGWYEQYF.

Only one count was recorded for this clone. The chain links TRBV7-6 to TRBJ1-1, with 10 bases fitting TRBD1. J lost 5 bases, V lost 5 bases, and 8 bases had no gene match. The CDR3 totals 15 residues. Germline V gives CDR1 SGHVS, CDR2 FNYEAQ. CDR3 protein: CASSTRDRGATEAFF. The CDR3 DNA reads TGTGCCAGCAGCACCCGGGACAGGGGAGCAACTGAAGCTTTCTTT.

The CDR3 sequence: CASSLAWKIDSYSGNTIYF. CDR3 nucleotide sequence: TGTGCCAGCAGCTTGGCCTGGAAAATTGACAGCTACTCTGGAAACACCATATATTTT. The genes are TRBV5-6 and TRBJ1-3, with D possibly TRBD1 on 5 matching bases. The CDR3 is 19 amino acids. The V end was cut by 0 bases, the J end by 0 bases, with 19 bases between. CDR1 and CDR2 (germline): SGHDT, YYEEEE.

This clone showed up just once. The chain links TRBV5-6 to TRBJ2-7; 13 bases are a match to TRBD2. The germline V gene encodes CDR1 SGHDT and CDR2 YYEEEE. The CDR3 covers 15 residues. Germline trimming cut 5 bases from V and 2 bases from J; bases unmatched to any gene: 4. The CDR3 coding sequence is TGTGCCAGCAGGGGGGGACTAGCGGGGCCCTACGAGCAGTACTTC. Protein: CASRGGLAGPYEQYF.

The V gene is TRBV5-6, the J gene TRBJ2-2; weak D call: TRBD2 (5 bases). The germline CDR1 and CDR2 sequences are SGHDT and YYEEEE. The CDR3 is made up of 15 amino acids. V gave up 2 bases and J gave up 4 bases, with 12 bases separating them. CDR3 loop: CASSFKHEGTGELFF. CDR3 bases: TGTGCCAGCAGCTTCAAACATGAGGGCACCGGGGAGCTGTTTTTT.

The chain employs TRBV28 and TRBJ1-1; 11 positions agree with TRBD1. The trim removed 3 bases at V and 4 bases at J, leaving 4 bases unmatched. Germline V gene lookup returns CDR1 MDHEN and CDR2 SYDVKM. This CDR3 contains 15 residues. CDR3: CASSFLGQGVTEAFF. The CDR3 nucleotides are TGTGCCAGCAGTTTCCTGGGACAGGGGGTCACTGAAGCTTTCTTT.